Listed below are T cell receptor beta chains from one sample, sequenced in a study of shared clonotypes between healthy human individuals. Repertoires were generated with immunoSEQ multiplex PCR, while TCRdb's copy carries only in-frame clones and drops some. The sample lists approximately 2,000,000 clones, 93% seen once, with 1.5% to 2% in the top ten. Sequenced: naive CD8+ T cells from PBMCs. These receptor sequences come from a man aged 18 to 35 in good health. Some clones in this sample may be carry-over from other donors' samples. The CDR3 runs from the conserved cysteine through the conserved F or W. A D gene is named only where the DNA matches it firmly. Clone size is shown for a subset of rows, as once, few, many or a class of expanded clone.

>.|TRBV5-1|TRBJ1-2|.
TGCGCCAGCAGCTTGGACAGTAACTATGGCTACACCTTC
CASSLDSNYGYTF
>TRBD2|TRBV10-3|TRBJ2-3|.
TGTGCCATCAGTGAGTCAGCCCTAGCGGGAGTAGCAGATACGCAGTATTTT
CAISESALAGVADTQYF
>.|TRBV2|TRBJ1-1|.
TGTGCCAGCAGTGAACTGGGGTATACTGAAGCTTTCTTT
CASSELGYTEAFF
>.|TRBV7-2|TRBJ1-3|.
TGTGCCAGCAGCTTCCGACAGGCCCAGCCTGGAAACACCATATATTTT
CASSFRQAQPGNTIYF
>.|TRBV6-6|TRBJ2-3|.
TGTGCCAGCAGGATTAGTACCGGGGATACGCAGTATTTT
CASRISTGDTQYF
>.|TRBV6-1|TRBJ2-5|once
TGTGCCAGCAGTGAGGGGGTTGGGACAAAGTACCAAGAGACCCAGTACTTC
CASSEGVGTKYQETQYF
>.|TRBV7-9|TRBJ2-2|.
TGTGCCAGCAGCTTAGCGGGGTCCGGGGAGCTGTTTTTT
CASSLAGSGELFF
>TRBD2|TRBV27|TRBJ2-3|.
TGTGCCAGCACCCTCTCGGGGGGGCCGGTAGATACGCAGTATTTT
CASTLSGGPVDTQYF
>.|TRBV7-9|TRBJ1-2|.
TGTGCCAGCAGCGCACCCGGACTTGGCTATGGCTACACCTTC
CASSAPGLGYGYTF
>.|TRBV27|TRBJ1-2|.
TGTGCCAGCAGTGGTACAGCCGGTTGGAGCTACACCTTC
CASSGTAGWSYTF
>.|TRBV7-8|TRBJ2-5|.
TGTGCCAGCAGCTTCAGACTAAACCAAGAGACCCAGTACTTC
CASSFRLNQETQYF
>TRBD2|TRBV7-2|TRBJ2-4|.
TGTGCCAGCAGCTTAGATACTAGCGGGAGGGCCACCAAAAACATTCAGTACTTC
CASSLDTSGRATKNIQYF
>TRBD2|TRBV11-2|TRBJ2-3|.
TGTGCCAGCAGCTTAGGTCTAGCGGGGGGCACAGATACGCAGTATTTT
CASSLGLAGGTDTQYF
>.|TRBV6-5|TRBJ1-2|.
TGTGCCAGCATGAAGGTGCGGGACTATGGCTACACCTTC
CASMKVRDYGYTF
>.|TRBV6-4|TRBJ2-3|.
TGTGCCAGCAGCCAAAGGGGGACTTCCTTAGATACGCAGTATTTT
CASSQRGTSLDTQYF
>TRBD1|TRBV28|TRBJ1-1|.
TGTGCCAGCATCCCGGGACAGACTTACGAAGCTTTCTTT
CASIPGQTYEAFF
>.|TRBV7-8|TRBJ1-1|once
TGTGCCAGCAGCCCACCTGGGGGGGGAACCACTGAAGCTTTCTTT
CASSPPGGGTTEAFF